The 21 T cell receptor beta chains presented below share a single source sample, sequenced in a study of control samples from healthy donors and cancer patients. Some clones are missing from TCRdb's copy, which holds only in-frame ones; the method was immunoSEQ multiplex PCR. This table has over 85,000 clones, 70% to 85% appearing once. The sequenced sample consisted of PBMCs. All receptors derive from a man in his 70s with lung cancer.

J is TRBJ2-1 and V is TRBV6-2 or TRBV6-3; tentatively, D is TRBD1 or TRBD2 (6 bases each). Germline loops: CDR1 MNHEY, CDR2 SVGEGT. This CDR3 has 14 amino acids. V gave up 6 bases and J gave up 5 bases, with 14 bases separating them. CDR3 DNA: TGTGCCAGCAGCCGGCCGGGGGCAAACAATGAGCAGTTCTTC. Protein product: CASSRPGANNEQFF.

Only a few counts were recorded for this clone. The same CDR3 also results from other DNA sequences found in this sample. The V and J genes are TRBV29-1 and TRBJ1-3; D is unclear. The V gene's germline CDR1 is SQVTM and CDR2 ANQGSEA. The CDR3 length is 11 residues. Trimming shortened V by 2 bases and J by 4 bases, and 3 bases separated the two germline ends. CDR3 sequence reads: CSVEWGNTIYF. The CDR3 region has the DNA TGCAGCGTTGAATGGGGAAACACCATATATTTT.

CDR3 nucleotides: TGCGCCAGCAGCTCTTCACAGGGGTTGACTGAAGCTTTCTTT. It codes for CASSSSQGLTEAFF. The rearrangement uses TRBV5-1 and TRBJ1-1, with 7 nucleotides matching TRBD1. The germline V gene has CDR1 SGHRS and CDR2 YFSETQ. This CDR3 is built from 14 residues. The V gene end was trimmed by 3 bases and the J gene end by 5 bases; junction bases not matched to a gene: 7.

The chain combines TRBV6-5 with TRBJ2-5, with D hard to call. CDR3 length: 16 amino acids. Per the germline V gene, CDR1 is MNHEY and CDR2 is SVGAGI. Trimming took off 0 bases at V and 3 bases at J, with 14 bases between the two ends. This chain's CDR3 is CASSYSSGHGEETQYF. CDR3 nucleotide sequence: TGTGCCAGCAGTTACTCGTCCGGCCACGGAGAAGAGACCCAGTACTTC.

The rearrangement joins TRBV6-6 to TRBJ1-6, with D tentatively TRBD1 (5 bases). Germline V gene data show CDR1 as MNHNY and CDR2 as SVGAGI (reference sequence). This CDR3 is 15 amino acids long. The ends were cut back, 5 bases at V and 3 bases at J, with 11 bases in the middle. In DNA, the CDR3 is TGTGCCAGCAGTACTCGGGGGGACTATAATTCACCCCTCCACTTT. Translating it yields CASSTRGDYNSPLHF.

J is TRBJ2-5 and V is TRBV10-3; 8 positions agree with TRBD2. The CDR3 has 14 amino acids. Germline V gene lookup returns CDR1 ENHRY and CDR2 SYGVKD. Germline trimming cut 8 bases from V and 2 bases from J; bases unmatched to any gene: 7. CDR3 coding DNA: TGTGCCATCGGGTCTAGCGGGCAACAAGAGACCCAGTACTTC. The encoded protein is CAIGSSGQQETQYF.

This chain links TRBV24-1 with TRBJ2-3, with 11 bases lining up with TRBD2. The CDR3 has 16 amino acids. J lost 4 bases, V lost 7 bases, and 9 bases had no gene match. Germline V CDR1 and CDR2: KGHDR, SFDVKD. CDR3 amino acids: CATSPTSGDSPDTQYF. CDR3 in DNA: TGTGCCACCAGCCCGACTAGCGGGGACTCCCCAGATACGCAGTATTTT.

The V gene is TRBV10-1, the J gene TRBJ1-1, with 8 bases matching TRBD1. V shed 5 bases and J 3 bases; nucleotides not matched to a gene: 11. Germline V gives CDR1 WNHNN, CDR2 SYGVQD (reference sequence). CDR3 length: 16 amino acids. CDR3 in amino acids: CASSPVGQGKDTEAFF. CDR3 bases: TGCGCCAGCAGTCCCGTCGGACAGGGTAAAGACACTGAAGCTTTCTTT.

The J gene is TRBJ1-2, the V gene TRBV7-6, with 10 bases identical to TRBD1. The germline V gene encodes CDR1 SGHVS and CDR2 FNYEAQ. The CDR3 sequence is 16 residues long. The ends lost 1 base at V and 2 bases at J; junction bases unmatched: 4. The CDR3 sequence is CASSLGGQGMNYGYTF. CDR3 nucleotides: TGTGCCAGCAGCTTAGGGGGACAGGGGATGAACTATGGCTACACCTTC.

Concerning this clone itself: This specimen includes other DNA sequences encoding the same CDR3. The chain combines TRBV21-1 with TRBJ2-2; no DNA check was done on the table's D call, TRBD1. TRBV21-1 is given as a pseudogene. The CDR3 is 17 residues long. The CDR3 nucleotides are TGTGCCAGCAGCAAAGCGCCGCGCGACAGGGGGTCCGGGGAGCTGTTTTTT. Translating it yields CASSKAPRDRGSGELFF.

The chain joins TRBV7-9 to TRBJ2-5; 7 bases agree with TRBD2. Trimming at V came to 5 bases and at J to 1 base, leaving 16 bases not matched to a gene. CDR1 is SEHNR and CDR2 is FQNEAQ in the germline V gene (reference sequence). The CDR3 loop spans 18 amino acids. The CDR3 loop is CASSPRVKAGTSQETQYF. The DNA of the CDR3 is TGTGCCAGCAGCCCACGCGTCAAAGCGGGAACCTCCCAAGAGACCCAGTACTTC. Looking up the rest from reference TRBV7-9 and TRBJ2-5 gives the full variable domain: DTGVSQNPRHKITKRGQNVTFRCDPISEHNRLYWYRQTLGQGPEFLTYFQNEAQLEKSRLLSDRFSAERPKGSFSTLEIQRTEQGDSAMYLCASSPRVKAGTSQETQYFGPGTRLLVL.

This chain joins TRBV7-3 and TRBJ2-2, with D possibly matching TRBD1 (5 bases). Germline CDR1 SGHTA, CDR2 FQGTGA. V lost 3 bases and J lost 9, with 14 bases in between. The CDR3 covers 14 residues. CDR3 residues: CASSFEPGNRELFF. The CDR3 DNA reads TGTGCCAGCAGCTTCGAGCCAGGGAACCGGGAGCTGTTTTTT.

The chain has TRBV7-9 and TRBJ1-1; D not resolved. This CDR3 is built from 13 residues. The germline V gene has CDR1 SEHNR and CDR2 FQNEAQ (reference sequence). V shed 3 bases and J shed 0 bases, with 5 bases lying between them. CDR3 DNA sequence: TGTGCCAGCAGCTTCCCCCTGAACACTGAAGCTTTCTTT. Protein sequence: CASSFPLNTEAFF.

V and J are TRBV7-9 and TRBJ1-2; possibly TRBD1 for D (5 bases). Germline CDR1 SEHNR, CDR2 FQNEAQ (reference sequence). The ends were cut back, 5 bases at V and 8 bases at J, with 18 bases in the middle. This CDR3 has 14 residues. The CDR3 reads CASSLGLGARGYTF. The CDR3, as DNA: TGTGCCAGCAGCCTAGGGTTAGGGGCAAGAGGCTACACCTTC.

The chain employs TRBV5-1 and TRBJ1-5; D is unresolved. This CDR3 has 16 amino acids. Between the trimmed V and J ends, which lost 2 bases and 2 bases, there was a span of 14 bases. Per germline, CDR1 SGHRS and CDR2 YFSETQ. The CDR3 reads CASSLILWDGNQPQHF. The CDR3 region has the DNA TGCGCCAGCAGCTTAATCCTATGGGATGGCAATCAGCCCCAGCATTTT.

The genes are TRBV2 and TRBJ2-2, with a possible D match to TRBD2 (5 bases). V lost 4 bases and J lost 6, with 15 bases in between. The CDR3 totals 15 residues. CDR1 is SNHLY, CDR2 FYNNEI, per germline. The CDR3 reads CASSGVGSKSGELFF. CDR3 DNA sequence: TGTGCCAGCAGTGGGGTAGGGAGTAAGTCCGGGGAGCTGTTTTTT.

The gene calls are TRBV5-6 and TRBJ1-5, with TRBD1 as a possible D gene (6 bases). This CDR3 contains 15 residues. With 0 bases removed from V and 1 base from J, the gap between germline ends came to 8 bases. Germline lookup yields CDR1 SGHDT and CDR2 YYEEEE. The CDR3 here is CASSLGQGSNQPQHF. Written as DNA, the CDR3 is TGTGCCAGCAGCTTGGGGCAGGGGAGCAATCAGCCCCAGCATTTT.

The chain links TRBV7-9 to TRBJ2-1; 9 bases fit TRBD1. The CDR3 runs 16 residues. Per the germline V gene, CDR1 is SEHNR and CDR2 is FQNEAQ (reference sequence). V was clipped by 1 base and J by 5 bases; unmatched bases: 6. In nucleotides, the CDR3 is TGTGCCAGCAGCTTAGTATCGGGACAGGGACACAATGAGCAGTTCTTC. It encodes CASSLVSGQGHNEQFF.

The J gene is TRBJ1-1, the V gene TRBV6-1; D not resolved. The CDR3 extends over 13 amino acids. Germline CDR1 is MNHNS and CDR2 is SASEGT. Trimming cost V 2 bases and J 4 bases, with 8 bases left between them. CDR3 protein: CASSEITATEAFF. CDR3 in DNA: TGTGCCAGCAGTGAAATTACGGCCACTGAAGCTTTCTTT.

The chain's CDR3 is CASSLGGQGRDGELFF. CDR3 nucleotides: TGTGCCAGCAGCTTGGGGGGACAGGGGCGCGATGGGGAGCTGTTTTTT. The rearrangement joins TRBV5-4 to TRBJ2-2; TRBD1 aligns across 10 bases. There are 16 residues in the CDR3. Germline V gene lookup returns CDR1 SGHNT and CDR2 YYREEE (reference sequence). J gave up 8 bases and V 0 bases, and 7 bases lay outside the gene matches.

The chain carries TRBV6-1 and TRBJ1-1, with D possibly being TRBD1 (6 bases). Germline V gene data show CDR1 as MNHNS and CDR2 as SASEGT. Trimming removed 3 bases at V and 5 bases at J, with 13 bases between. The CDR3 runs 14 residues. The DNA for the CDR3 is TGTGCCAGCAGTGACCAGGGGCGAGGGACTGAAGCTTTCTTT. This translates into CASSDQGRGTEAFF.